Sequencing of this TCR beta chain was carried out in a study of technical replicates of blood from a few donors. J was trimmed by 3 bases and V by 1 base; bases with no gene match: 12. There are 18 residues in the CDR3. Looked up from germline, CDR1 is SGDLS and CDR2 is YYNGEE. Profiled with immunoSEQ multiplex PCR; TCRdb holds only in-frame clones, not every one. Among approximately 81,000 clones listed, 90% to 97% were seen once. The TCR comes from a human donor in good health. The rearrangement uses TRBV9 and TRBJ2-3, with 9 bases that match TRBD2. The sequencing input was T cells isolated from PBMCs. The CDR3 DNA reads TGTGCCAGCAGCGTACACCCCCGGGGGACTAGCAGTACAGATACGCAGTATTTT. Protein product: CASSVHPRGTSSTDTQYF.